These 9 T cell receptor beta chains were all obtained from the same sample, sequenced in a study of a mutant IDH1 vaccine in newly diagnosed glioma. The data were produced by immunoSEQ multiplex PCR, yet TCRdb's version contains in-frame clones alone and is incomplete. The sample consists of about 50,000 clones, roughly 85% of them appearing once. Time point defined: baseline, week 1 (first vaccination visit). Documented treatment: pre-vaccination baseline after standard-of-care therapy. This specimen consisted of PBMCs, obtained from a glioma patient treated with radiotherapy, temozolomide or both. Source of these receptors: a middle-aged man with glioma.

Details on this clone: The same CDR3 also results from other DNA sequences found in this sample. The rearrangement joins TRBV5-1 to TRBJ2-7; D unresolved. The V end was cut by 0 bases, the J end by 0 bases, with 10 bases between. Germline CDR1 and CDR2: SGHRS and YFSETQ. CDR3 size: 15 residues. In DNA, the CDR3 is TGCGCCAGCAGCTTGGGGGGTTTACCCTCCTACGAGCAGTACTTC. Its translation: CASSLGGLPSYEQYF. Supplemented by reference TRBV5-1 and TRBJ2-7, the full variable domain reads KAGVTQTPRYLIKTRGQQVTLSCSPISGHRSVSWYQQTPGQGLQFLFEYFSETQRNKGNFPGRFSGRQFSNSRSEMNVSTLELGDSALYLCASSLGGLPSYEQYFGPGTRLTVT.

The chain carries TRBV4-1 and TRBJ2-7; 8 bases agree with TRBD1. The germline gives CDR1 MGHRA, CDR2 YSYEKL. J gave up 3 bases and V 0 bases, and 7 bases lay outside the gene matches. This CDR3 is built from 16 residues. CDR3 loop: CASSQDLRTGRYEQYF. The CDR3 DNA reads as TGCGCCAGCAGCCAAGATTTACGGACAGGGCGCTACGAGCAGTACTTC.

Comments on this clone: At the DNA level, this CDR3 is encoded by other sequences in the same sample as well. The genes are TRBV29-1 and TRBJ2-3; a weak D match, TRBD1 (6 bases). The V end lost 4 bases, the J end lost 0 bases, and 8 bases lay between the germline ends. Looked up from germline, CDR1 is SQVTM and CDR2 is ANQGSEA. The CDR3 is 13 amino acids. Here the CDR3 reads CSVVGGSTDTQYF. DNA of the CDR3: TGCAGCGTTGTTGGGGGCAGCACAGATACGCAGTATTTT.

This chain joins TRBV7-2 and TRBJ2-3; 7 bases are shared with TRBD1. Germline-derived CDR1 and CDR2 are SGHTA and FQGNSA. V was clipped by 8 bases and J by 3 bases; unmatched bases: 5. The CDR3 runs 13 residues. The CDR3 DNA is TGTGCCAGCCGTGAGACAGGGACAGATACGCAGTATTTT. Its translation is CASRETGTDTQYF.

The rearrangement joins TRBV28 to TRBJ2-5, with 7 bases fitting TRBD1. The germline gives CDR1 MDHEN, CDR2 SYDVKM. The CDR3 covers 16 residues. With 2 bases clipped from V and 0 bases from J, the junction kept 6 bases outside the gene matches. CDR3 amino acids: CASSLLTGDYQETQYF. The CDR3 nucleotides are TGTGCCAGCAGTTTACTCACAGGGGATTACCAAGAGACCCAGTACTTC.

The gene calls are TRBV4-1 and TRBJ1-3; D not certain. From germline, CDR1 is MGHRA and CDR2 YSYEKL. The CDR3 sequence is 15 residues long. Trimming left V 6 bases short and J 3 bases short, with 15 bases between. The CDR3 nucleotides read TGCGCCAGCAGTCCAAGCACAGCCGTTGGAAACACCATATATTTT. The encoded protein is CASSPSTAVGNTIYF.

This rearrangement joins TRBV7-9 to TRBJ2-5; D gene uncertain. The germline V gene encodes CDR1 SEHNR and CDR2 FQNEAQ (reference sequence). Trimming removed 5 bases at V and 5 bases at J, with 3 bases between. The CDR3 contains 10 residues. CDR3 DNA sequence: TGTGCCAGCAGCCTGGAGACCCAGTACTTC. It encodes CASSLETQYF.

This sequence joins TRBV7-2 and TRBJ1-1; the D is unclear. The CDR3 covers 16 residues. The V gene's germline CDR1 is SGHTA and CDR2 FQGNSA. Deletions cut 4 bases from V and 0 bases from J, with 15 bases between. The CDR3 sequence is CASSSREGILNTEAFF. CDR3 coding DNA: TGTGCCAGCAGCTCCCGGGAGGGTATCTTGAACACTGAAGCTTTCTTT.

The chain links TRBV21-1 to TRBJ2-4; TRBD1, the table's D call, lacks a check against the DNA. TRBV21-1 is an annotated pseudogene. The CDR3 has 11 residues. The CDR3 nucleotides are TGTGCCAGCAGCCAGGGAAACATTCAGTACTTC. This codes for CASSQGNIQYF.